This TCR beta chain was retrieved from a study of beta chain features in type 1 diabetes. TCRB transcripts that were expressed got sequenced, as all of the isolated RNA had been reverse transcribed. Generated by immunoSEQ multiplex PCR, the TCRdb table keeps only in-frame clones and is missing some. The profile shows 200,000 to 250,000 clones, 13% to 15% of them singletons. Using CD45RO/CCR7/CD25/CD127/CD95/CD27, CD4+ naive, central memory, regulatory and stem cell-like memory cells were sorted. V was clipped by 1 base and J by 3 bases, with 9 bases between them. This CDR3 region has 13 residues. Per the germline V gene, CDR1 is SQVTM and CDR2 is ANQGSEA. This clone was counted a few times. What it recognizes is unknown. Overall study findings and caveats: Possibly, sequencing cDNA over-represented cells that had high TCR expression levels. A potential influence of HLA type upon TCRB rearrangement remained unresolved herein.

Sequencing was carried out using naive CD4+ T cells from blood. The sequence was collected from a woman aged 40 to 50 in good health. V and J are TRBV29-1 and TRBJ1-1; D is undetermined. The CDR3 sequence: CSVEGSAYTEAFF. The DNA for the CDR3 is TGCAGCGTTGAAGGCTCTGCGTACACTGAAGCTTTCTTT.